Sequencing of this T cell receptor beta chain was carried out in a study of immune characterization of retroperitoneal liposarcoma. This clonotype was seen only a few times. The V and J ends lost 0 bases and 4 bases, in that order; junction bases with no gene match: 9. The CDR3 is 18 residues long. Germline V CDR1 and CDR2: MGHRA, YSYEKL. MiXCR was run by TCRdb on the PCR reads, yielding one entry per CDR3 protein. The sample shows 9,500 to 14,000 distinct CDR3 sequences, roughly 23% of them seen only once. The TCR originated in a female donor with retroperitoneal liposarcoma. V is TRBV4-1 and J is TRBJ2-2; 9 nucleotides align to TRBD2. What was sequenced was blood. The CDR3 DNA is TGCGCCAGCAGCCAAGATCGGGGGGCGGGAGGGGGCACCGGGGAGCTGTTTTTT. It translates to CASSQDRGAGGGTGELFF.